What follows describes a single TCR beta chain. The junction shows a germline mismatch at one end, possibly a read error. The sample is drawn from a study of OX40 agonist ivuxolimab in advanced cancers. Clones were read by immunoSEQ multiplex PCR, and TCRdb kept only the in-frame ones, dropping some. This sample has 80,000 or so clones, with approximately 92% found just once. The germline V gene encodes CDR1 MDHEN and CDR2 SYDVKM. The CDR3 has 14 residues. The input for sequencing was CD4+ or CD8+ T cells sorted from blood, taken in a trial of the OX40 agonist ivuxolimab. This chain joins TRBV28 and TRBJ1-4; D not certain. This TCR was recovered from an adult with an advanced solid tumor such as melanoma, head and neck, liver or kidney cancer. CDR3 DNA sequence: TGTGCCAGCGGTTTGGGCGGGTCTAATGAAAAACTGTTTTTT. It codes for CASGLGGSNEKLFF.